Shown below are 17 T cell receptor beta chains from a single sample sequenced in a study of T cell changes during pregnancy in multiple sclerosis. Sequencing used immunoSEQ multiplex PCR; TCRdb keeps in-frame clones, though not all of them. The table records more than 15,000 clones, 88% of them present only once. Source: CD4+ T cells from peripheral blood mononuclear cells, taken in the first trimester of pregnancy. The receptor source for this set is a female donor in good health, enrolled as a control in a pregnancy study.

This chain uses TRBV7-9 with TRBJ2-1; D perhaps matches TRBD1 (6 bases). This CDR3 has 12 residues. Trimming removed 3 bases from V and 14 bases from J, with 14 bases in between. Germline V lookup: CDR1 SEHNR, CDR2 FQNEAQ (reference sequence). CDR3 amino acids: CASSFQDSEEFF. The DNA of the CDR3 is TGTGCCAGCAGCTTCCAGGACAGCGAGGAGTTCTTC.

V gene TRBV7-9 combines with J gene TRBJ2-5; possibly TRBD1 for D (6 bases). The CDR3 covers 14 residues. The ends were cut back, 5 bases at V and 5 bases at J, with 15 bases in the middle. Germline loops: CDR1 SEHNR, CDR2 FQNEAQ (reference sequence). CDR3: CASSPDRFKETQYF. The DNA of the CDR3 is TGTGCCAGCAGCCCCGACAGGTTTAAGGAGACCCAGTACTTC.

The CDR3 sequence is CASSHDRGPRNEQFF. The CDR3 nucleotides are TGTGCCAGCAGCCACGACAGGGGGCCACGGAATGAGCAGTTCTTC. V is TRBV28 and J is TRBJ2-1, with 10 positions matching TRBD1. CDR1 MDHEN and CDR2 SYDVKM come from the germline V gene. Trimming took 6 bases from V and 7 from J; bases not matched to a gene: 9. The CDR3 contains 15 residues.

The chain links TRBV4-1 to TRBJ2-1; D is undetermined. Trimming removed 4 bases at V and 8 bases at J, with 15 bases between. This CDR3 comprises 14 residues. Germline lookup yields CDR1 MGHRA and CDR2 YSYEKL. Here the CDR3 reads CASSLLGGKDEQFF. CDR3 in DNA: TGCGCCAGCAGCCTCCTCGGCGGCAAGGATGAGCAGTTCTTC.

This clone was seen only a few times. The V and J genes are TRBV2 and TRBJ2-7, with TRBD2 matching 7 bases. The length of the CDR3 is 13 residues. Germline lookup yields CDR1 SNHLY and CDR2 FYNNEI. Losses at the gene ends were 8 bases for V and 4 bases for J; bases not matched to a gene: 8. CDR3 coding DNA: TGTGCCAGCCGCCCGGTGGGGGGGTACGAGCAGTACTTC. Protein: CASRPVGGYEQYF. Using reference TRBV2 and TRBJ2-7 for the parts outside the CDR3, the full variable domain is EPEVTQTPSHQVTQMGQEVILRCVPISNHLYFYWYRQILGQKVEFLVSFYNNEISEKSEIFDDQFSVERPDGSNFTLKIRSTKLEDSAMYFCASRPVGGYEQYFGPGTRLTVT.

This clone has just one count. The genes are TRBV30 and TRBJ1-4; 8 bases are shared with TRBD1. From germline, CDR1 is GTSNPN and CDR2 SVGIG (reference sequence). The CDR3 extends over 17 amino acids. V was clipped by 0 bases and J by 5 bases; unmatched bases: 11. The CDR3 DNA reads TGTGCCTGGAGTGTATCAGGGGGCGCGATACACAATGAAAAACTGTTTTTT. Translating gives CAWSVSGGAIHNEKLFF.

The rearrangement links TRBV19 to TRBJ1-1, with a possible D match to TRBD1 (5 bases). Per the germline V gene, CDR1 is LNHDA and CDR2 is SQIVND (reference sequence). Trimming removed 3 bases from V and 0 bases from J, with 11 bases in between. There are 15 residues in the CDR3. The CDR3 here is CASSMAQGMNTEAFF. DNA for the CDR3: TGTGCCAGTAGTATGGCCCAGGGAATGAACACTGAAGCTTTCTTT.

The chain carries TRBV30 and TRBJ2-7; 8 bases are a match to TRBD1. The CDR3 sequence is 15 residues long. After removal of 4 bases from V and 0 bases from J, the junction contained 8 bases not matched to a gene. Germline V gene sequence: CDR1 GTSNPN, CDR2 SVGIG (reference sequence). CDR3 region: CAWKQDRDSSYEQYF. CDR3 bases: TGTGCCTGGAAACAGGACAGGGACAGCTCCTACGAGCAGTACTTC. Full variable domain (missing parts from reference TRBV30 and TRBJ2-7): SQTIHQWPATLVQPVGSPLSLECTVEGTSNPNLYWYRQAAGRGLQLLFYSVGIGQISSEVPQNLSASRPQDRQFILSSKKLLLSDSGFYLCAWKQDRDSSYEQYFGPGTRLTVT.

This clone was counted a single time. CDR3 bases: TGCGCCAGCAGCCAGGAGAGACTAGCGGGGGCAAATGAGCAGTTCTTC. Protein sequence: CASSQERLAGANEQFF. The genes are TRBV4-1 and TRBJ2-1, with 12 bases aligning to TRBD2. From germline, CDR1 is MGHRA and CDR2 YSYEKL. With 3 bases clipped from V and 7 bases from J, the junction kept 7 bases outside the gene matches. The CDR3 loop spans 16 amino acids.

The rearrangement uses TRBV10-3 and TRBJ2-1; TRBD2 aligns across 10 bases. The V and J ends lost 10 bases and 5 bases, in that order; junction bases with no gene match: 5. The CDR3 runs 13 residues. Germline V gene sequence: CDR1 ENHRY, CDR2 SYGVKD. CDR3 bases: TGTGCCAACGGACTAGCGGAAAACAATGAGCAGTTCTTC. It yields the protein CANGLAENNEQFF.

The chain employs TRBV25-1 and TRBJ2-7, with no clear D. This CDR3 is 14 amino acids long. Germline CDR1 MGHDK, CDR2 SYGVNS. Deletions cut 3 bases from V and 0 bases from J, with 9 bases between. In DNA form, the CDR3 reads TGTGCCAGCAGTGAGTACGGTAGCTCCTACGAGCAGTACTTC. This translates into CASSEYGSSYEQYF.

In DNA form, the CDR3 reads TGTGCCAGCAGTGGGGGACAGGGGAGCTTCCTAGCCAAAAACATTCAGTACTTC. This codes for CASSGGQGSFLAKNIQYF. The V gene is TRBV6-1, the J gene TRBJ2-4, with TRBD1 matching 10 bases. Germline V CDR1 and CDR2: MNHNS, SASEGT. This CDR3 comprises 18 residues. Trimming cost V 4 bases and J 0 bases; bases outside gene matches: 9.

The chain employs TRBV6-1 and TRBJ1-2, with 9 bases that match TRBD1. The CDR3 covers 12 residues. After removal of 5 bases from V and 7 bases from J, the junction contained 2 bases not matched to a gene. Germline lookup yields CDR1 MNHNS and CDR2 SASEGT. CDR3 sequence reads: CASSTTGGGYTF. The CDR3 DNA reads as TGTGCCAGCAGTACGACAGGGGGTGGCTACACCTTC.

This clone was detected only a few times. The chain uses TRBV19 and TRBJ1-5, with D possibly matching TRBD1 (5 bases). Germline V lookup: CDR1 LNHDA, CDR2 SQIVND (reference sequence). This CDR3 region has 16 residues. V was trimmed by 0 bases and J by 0 bases, leaving 9 bases between them. DNA for the CDR3: TGTGCCAGTAGTATAGACGGAACAGGTAGCAATCAGCCCCAGCATTTT. Amino acid sequence: CASSIDGTGSNQPQHF.

This chain links TRBV6-5 with TRBJ1-5, with D possibly matching TRBD1 (6 bases). In germline, CDR1 is MNHEY, CDR2 SVGAGI. Trimming shortened V by 0 bases and J by 8 bases, and 11 bases separated the two germline ends. The CDR3 is 14 residues long. DNA for the CDR3: TGTGCCAGCAGTTACTCGGGGGCGACAGAGCCCCAGCATTTT. It codes for CASSYSGATEPQHF.

The V call is TRBV5-8, the J call TRBJ2-7; unclear D gene. CDR1 is SGHTS, CDR2 YDEGEE, per germline. V lost 4 bases to trimming and J lost 3 bases, with 5 bases between them. The CDR3 totals 11 residues. The CDR3 protein is CASSAFYEQYF. The CDR3 DNA follows: TGTGCCAGCAGCGCGTTCTACGAGCAGTACTTC.

The CDR3 sequence is CASSLDSLQTRNTEAFF. CDR3 coding DNA: TGTGCCAGCAGCTTAGATTCCCTACAGACACGGAACACTGAAGCTTTCTTT. The rearrangement links TRBV11-3 to TRBJ1-1, with D unresolved. V dropped 0 bases and J dropped 1 base, with 15 bases sitting between them. From germline, CDR1 is SGHNT and CDR2 YENEEA. The CDR3 is 17 amino acids. The whole variable domain, filled in from reference TRBV11-3 and TRBJ1-1, reads EAGVVQSPRYKIIEKKQPVAFWCNPISGHNTLYWYLQNLGQGPELLIRYENEEAVDDSQLPKDRFSAERLKGVDSTLKIQPAELGDSAVYLCASSLDSLQTRNTEAFFGQGTRLTVV.